What follows is one T cell receptor (beta chain) and its context. The antigen remains unidentified. The assay was immunoSEQ multiplex PCR, and TCRdb's table has in-frame clones only and misses some. The data hold around 68,000 clones, with over 75% observed a single time. Regarding time point: pretreatment peripheral blood. All patients handed over anywhere from 1 to 8 samples, pretreatment and on-treatment. This record belongs to a study of PD-L1 blockade in urothelial cancer. About the study: Previous chemotherapy exposure amounted to 0 to 3 regimens for patients. Researchers looked at the blood 3 weeks (second dose) and 6 weeks after treatment began. Regarding the study as a whole: Below-median TCR clonality that was measured in pretreatment blood predicted better survival.

The source is a man aged 65 to 85 with urothelial cancer. Sample: PBMCs, taken around atezolizumab (anti-PD-L1) treatment.

CDR3 region: CASSPLAGKGELFF. The CDR3 DNA reads as TGTGCCAGCAGCCCCTTAGCGGGGAAGGGGGAGCTGTTTTTT. This chain joins TRBV11-2 and TRBJ2-2, with TRBD2 matching over 8 bases. The CDR3 totals 14 residues. J was trimmed by 8 bases and V by 5 bases; bases with no gene match: 7. The germline V gene encodes CDR1 SGHAT and CDR2 FQNNGV.